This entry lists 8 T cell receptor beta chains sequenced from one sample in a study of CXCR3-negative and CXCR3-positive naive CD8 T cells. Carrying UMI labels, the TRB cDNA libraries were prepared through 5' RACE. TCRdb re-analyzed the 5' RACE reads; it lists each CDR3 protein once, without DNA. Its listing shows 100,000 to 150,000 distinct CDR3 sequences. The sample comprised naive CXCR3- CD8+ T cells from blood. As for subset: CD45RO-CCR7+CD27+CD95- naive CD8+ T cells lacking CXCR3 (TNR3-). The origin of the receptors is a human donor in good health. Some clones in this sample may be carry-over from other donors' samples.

CDR3 amino acids: CASSQCLGGGARARLQETQYF. The chain recombines TRBV3-1 with TRBJ2-5; TCRdb names TRBD2, which stays unverified in the absence of DNA. The CDR3 is 21 residues long. CDR1 and CDR2 from the germline V gene are LGHDT and YNNKEL (reference sequence).

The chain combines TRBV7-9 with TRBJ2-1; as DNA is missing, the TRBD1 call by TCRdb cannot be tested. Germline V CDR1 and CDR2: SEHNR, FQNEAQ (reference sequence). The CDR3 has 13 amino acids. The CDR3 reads CASSFQTGVEQFF.

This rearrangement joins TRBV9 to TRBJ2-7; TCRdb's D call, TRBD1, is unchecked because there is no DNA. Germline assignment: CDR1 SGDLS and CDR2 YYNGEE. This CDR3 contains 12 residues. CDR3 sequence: CASSQGSNEQYF.

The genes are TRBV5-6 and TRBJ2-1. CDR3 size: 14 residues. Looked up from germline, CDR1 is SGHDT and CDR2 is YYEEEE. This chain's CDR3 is CASSLPYGYNEQFF. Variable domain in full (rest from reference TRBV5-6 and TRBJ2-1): DAGVTQSPTHLIKTRGQQVTLRCSPKSGHDTVSWYQQALGQGPQFIFQYYEEEERQRGNFPDRFSGHQFPNYSSELNVNALLLGDSALYLCASSLPYGYNEQFFGPGTRLTVL.

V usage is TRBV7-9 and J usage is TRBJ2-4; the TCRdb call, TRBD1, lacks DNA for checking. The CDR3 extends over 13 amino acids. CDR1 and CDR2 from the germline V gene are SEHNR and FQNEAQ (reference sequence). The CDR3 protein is CAIQDPGQNIQYF.

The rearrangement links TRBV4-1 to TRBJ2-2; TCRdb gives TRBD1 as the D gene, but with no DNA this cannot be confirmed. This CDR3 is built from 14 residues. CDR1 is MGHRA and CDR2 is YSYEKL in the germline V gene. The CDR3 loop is CASSQPTGTGELFF.

The CDR3: CASSSWTGMDTEAFF. The chain is built from TRBV7-7 and TRBJ1-1; TCRdb reports TRBD1, a call that lacks DNA to check it against. Germline lookup yields CDR1 SSHAT and CDR2 FNYEAQ (reference sequence). The CDR3 loop spans 15 amino acids.

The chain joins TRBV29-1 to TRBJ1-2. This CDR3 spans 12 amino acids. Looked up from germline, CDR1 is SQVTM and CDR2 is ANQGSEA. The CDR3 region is CSVGATYYGYTF. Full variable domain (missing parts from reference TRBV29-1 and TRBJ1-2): SAVISQKPSRDICQRGTSLTIQCQVDSQVTMMFWYRQQPGQSLTLIATANQGSEATYESGFVIDKFPISRPNLTFSTLTVSNMSPEDSSIYLCSVGATYYGYTFGSGTRLTVV.